The 12 T cell receptor beta chains presented below share a single source sample, sequenced in a study of blood T cell repertoires in COVID-19. Only in-frame clones appear in the TCRdb table, and some are missing; sequencing was by immunoSEQ multiplex PCR. Among some 83,000 clones listed, more than 70% were seen once. Sequencing was carried out using peripheral blood. Receptors were obtained from a man in his fifties or sixties with acute or convalescent COVID-19.

The chain combines TRBV19 with TRBJ1-5; D uncertain. V lost 3 bases and J lost 7, with 16 bases in between. CDR1 LNHDA and CDR2 SQIVND come from the germline V gene (reference sequence). The CDR3 loop spans 15 amino acids. The CDR3 DNA sequence: TGTGCCAGTAGTATTCGACTAGGGATCTGGCAGCCCCAGCATTTT. This gives the protein CASSIRLGIWQPQHF.

This clone has more than one count but fewer than ten. The chain joins TRBV5-3 to TRBJ2-5; D gene uncertain. TRBV5-3 is designated an ORF whose function remains uncertain. The CDR3 sequence is 13 residues long. Trimming left V 3 bases short and J 9 bases short, with 15 bases between. The DNA for the CDR3 is TGTGCCAGAAGCTGTCATTTAATAGGAGCCCAGTACTTC. This sequence encodes CARSCHLIGAQYF.

V usage is TRBV9 and J usage is TRBJ2-3; D gene unclear. V was trimmed by 0 bases and J by 2 bases, leaving 10 bases between them. This CDR3 spans 15 amino acids. Germline CDR1 SGDLS, CDR2 YYNGEE. CDR3 bases: TGTGCCAGCAGCGTAGCTATGAGATCCACAGATACGCAGTATTTT. Its translation: CASSVAMRSTDTQYF.

The genes are TRBV5-1 and TRBJ1-2; 7 bases match TRBD1. This CDR3 has 14 amino acids. Germline CDR1 SGHRS, CDR2 YFSETQ. J lost 5 bases, V lost 3 bases, and 7 bases had no gene match. The CDR3 region has the DNA TGCGCCAGCAGCTCCGAGGGGGCGGGATATGGCTACACCTTC. This codes for CASSSEGAGYGYTF.

This clone turned up a few times. The chain employs TRBV30 and TRBJ1-2; TRBD1 agrees at 10 bases. This CDR3 is built from 15 residues. The trim removed 5 bases at V and 5 bases at J, leaving 11 bases unmatched. Per germline, CDR1 GTSNPN and CDR2 SVGIG (reference sequence). CDR3 sequence: CAWDPGQGLGYGYTF. CDR3 bases: TGTGCCTGGGATCCGGGACAGGGGCTCGGTTATGGCTACACCTTC.

This chain uses TRBV14 with TRBJ2-7, with 7 bases that match TRBD1. The ends lost 0 bases at V and 2 bases at J; junction bases unmatched: 7. Germline values: CDR1 SGHDN, CDR2 FVKESK. CDR3 length equals 16 residues. CDR3 DNA sequence: TGTGCCAGCAGCCAAGAAGCCAGGGGGAGTCCCTACGAGCAGTACTTC. Its translation is CASSQEARGSPYEQYF.

CDR3 region: CASSESSGSPYNEQFF. The CDR3 DNA sequence: TGCGCCAGCAGTGAGTCTAGCGGGAGCCCCTACAATGAGCAGTTCTTC. The gene calls are TRBV10-1 and TRBJ2-1; the match to TRBD2 covers 9 bases. Germline values: CDR1 WNHNN, CDR2 SYGVQD (reference sequence). V shed 0 bases, J shed 2 bases, and the junction held 2 bases outside the gene matches. This CDR3 contains 16 residues.

The chain employs TRBV7-8 and TRBJ2-1, with 8 nucleotides matching TRBD2. The CDR3 extends over 15 amino acids. The V gene end was trimmed by 1 base and the J gene end by 4 bases; junction bases not matched to a gene: 3. Germline CDR1 SGHVS, CDR2 FQNEAQ. The CDR3 region is CASSLEGLGYNEQFF. The CDR3 DNA follows: TGTGCCAGCAGCTTAGAGGGACTAGGGTACAATGAGCAGTTCTTC.

The chain links TRBV11-2 to TRBJ2-2, with 8 bases lining up with TRBD1. The CDR3 runs to 16 residues. The germline CDR1 and CDR2 sequences are SGHAT and FQNNGV. V shed 5 bases, J shed 7 bases, and the junction held 12 bases outside the gene matches. The CDR3 DNA reads as TGTGCCAGCAGCCCAAATCAGGACAGGGAAGGCGGGGAGCTGTTTTTT. Residues: CASSPNQDREGGELFF.

The chain recombines TRBV7-6 with TRBJ2-3, with 13 positions matching TRBD2. The CDR3 has 15 residues. J lost 5 bases, V lost 1 base, and 0 bases had no gene match. CDR1 is SGHVS and CDR2 is FNYEAQ in the germline V gene. This chain's CDR3 is CASSLGTSGRDTQYF. CDR3 in DNA: TGTGCCAGCAGCTTAGGGACTAGCGGGAGAGATACGCAGTATTTT. Full variable domain (missing parts from reference TRBV7-6 and TRBJ2-3): GAGVSQSPRYKVTKRGQDVALRCDPISGHVSLYWYRQALGQGPEFLTYFNYEAQQDKSGLPNDRFSAERPEGSISTLTIQRTEQRDSAMYRCASSLGTSGRDTQYFGPGTRLTVL.

This chain's CDR3 is CASSAGTGFYGYTF. The CDR3 coding sequence is TGTGCCAGCTCAGCCGGGACAGGGTTCTATGGCTACACCTTC. The V gene is TRBV18, the J gene TRBJ1-2, with 9 bases matching TRBD1. The V gene's germline CDR1 is KGHSH and CDR2 LQKENI. CDR3 length equals 14 residues. V lost 5 bases to trimming and J lost 4 bases; unmatched junction nucleotides: 5.

The chain combines TRBV9 with TRBJ2-1; possible D gene TRBD1, 5 bases. Trimming cost V 1 base and J 2 bases, with 10 bases left between them. CDR1 is SGDLS, CDR2 YYNGEE, per germline. The CDR3 extends over 15 amino acids. The CDR3 here is CASSVSWGPYNEQFF. The DNA of the CDR3 is TGTGCCAGCAGCGTAAGCTGGGGCCCCTACAATGAGCAGTTCTTC. The variable domain in full, completed from reference TRBV9 and TRBJ2-1, reads DSGVTQTPKHLITATGQRVTLRCSPRSGDLSVYWYQQSLDQGLQFLIQYYNGEERAKGNILERFSAQQFPDLHSELNLSSLELGDSALYFCASSVSWGPYNEQFFGPGTRLTVL.